This is a list of T cell receptor beta chains from one sample in a study of CD8 T cells in ankylosing spondylitis. Via MiXCR, TCRdb re-called the 5' RACE reads, giving one row per CDR3 protein. The sample consists of about 130,000 distinct CDR3 sequences, roughly 6.6% of them appearing once. Material: blood, either unsorted or a sorted T cell fraction (not recorded which). These TCRs come from a female donor with ankylosing spondylitis or in good health (not recorded which). The CDR3 runs from the conserved cysteine through the conserved F or W. Each record gives: V gene, clone size, D gene, J gene, CDR3 protein, CDR3 DNA. A D gene is named only where the DNA matches it firmly. Clone sizes are given selectively: once, few, many, or a class where the clone is expanded.

V gene: TRBV12-3/TRBV12-4; clone size: NA; D gene: NA; J gene: TRBJ1-3; CDR3 protein: CAIWPRGRDTIYF; CDR3 DNA: TGTGCCATTTGGCCCCGGGGGCGGGACACCATATATTTT
V gene: TRBV30; clone size: many; D gene: NA; J gene: TRBJ1-1; CDR3 protein: CAWSRGRAEAFF; CDR3 DNA: TGTGCCTGGAGTCGCGGGAGGGCTGAAGCTTTCTTT
V gene: TRBV2; clone size: many; D gene: NA; J gene: TRBJ1-2; CDR3 protein: CASSETAFVNYGYTF; CDR3 DNA: TGTGCCAGCAGTGAGACAGCCTTCGTTAACTATGGCTACACCTTC
V gene: TRBV7-2; clone size: NA; D gene: NA; J gene: TRBJ1-2; CDR3 protein: CASSLGRVYGYTF; CDR3 DNA: TGTGCCAGCAGCTTAGGCAGGGTCTATGGCTACACCTTC
V gene: TRBV4-1; clone size: NA; D gene: TRBD1; J gene: TRBJ2-3; CDR3 protein: CASSQRTGYTDTQYF; CDR3 DNA: TGCGCCAGCAGCCAGCGGACAGGGTACACAGATACGCAGTATTTT
V gene: TRBV4-3; clone size: NA; D gene: TRBD1; J gene: TRBJ2-2; CDR3 protein: CASSQVTGTGSPGELFF; CDR3 DNA: TGCGCCAGCAGCCAGGTGACCGGGACAGGGAGTCCCGGGGAGCTGTTTTTT
V gene: TRBV5-1; clone size: many; D gene: NA; J gene: TRBJ1-1; CDR3 protein: CASSAATANTEAFF; CDR3 DNA: TGCGCCAGCAGCGCAGCGACAGCGAACACTGAAGCTTTCTTT
V gene: TRBV3-1; clone size: many; D gene: TRBD1; J gene: TRBJ2-2; CDR3 protein: CASSRITGANTGELFF; CDR3 DNA: TGTGCCAGCAGCCGAATAACAGGGGCGAACACCGGGGAGCTGTTTTTT
V gene: TRBV19; clone size: NA; D gene: NA; J gene: TRBJ1-2; CDR3 protein: CASSIKDGYTF; CDR3 DNA: TGTGCCAGTAGTATCAAGGATGGCTACACCTTC
V gene: TRBV12-3/TRBV12-4; clone size: many; D gene: NA; J gene: TRBJ2-1; CDR3 protein: CPDYRITYNEQFF; CDR3 DNA: TGCCCCGATTACAGAATTACCTACAATGAGCAGTTCTTC
V gene: TRBV5-1; clone size: many; D gene: NA; J gene: TRBJ1-6; CDR3 protein: CASSLGEGRNSPLHF; CDR3 DNA: TGCGCCAGCAGTCTTGGTGAGGGACGGAATTCACCCCTCCACTTT
V gene: TRBV5-6; clone size: many; D gene: NA; J gene: TRBJ2-7; CDR3 protein: CASSLDRSEQYF; CDR3 DNA: TGTGCCAGCAGCTTGGACAGATCCGAGCAGTACTTC
V gene: TRBV28; clone size: many; D gene: NA; J gene: TRBJ1-5; CDR3 protein: CASSFGGTQPQHF; CDR3 DNA: TGTGCCAGCAGTTTCGGGGGTACTCAGCCCCAGCATTTT
V gene: TRBV19; clone size: many; D gene: TRBD1; J gene: TRBJ1-1; CDR3 protein: CASSMGTGGRRYGAFF; CDR3 DNA: TGTGCCAGTAGTATGGGGACAGGGGGCCGTCGATATGGAGCTTTCTTT
V gene: TRBV4-2; clone size: many; D gene: NA; J gene: TRBJ2-5; CDR3 protein: CASSQDTRIQETQYF; CDR3 DNA: TGTGCCAGCAGCCAAGACACCCGGATCCAAGAGACCCAGTACTTC
V gene: TRBV6-1; clone size: many; D gene: NA; J gene: TRBJ1-1; CDR3 protein: CASGAGTKNTEAFF; CDR3 DNA: TGTGCCAGCGGGGCCGGGACAAAGAACACTGAAGCTTTCTTT
V gene: TRBV12-3/TRBV12-4; clone size: many; D gene: TRBD2; J gene: TRBJ2-3; CDR3 protein: CASTVGGLAGGSSTDTQYF; CDR3 DNA: TGTGCCAGCACCGTAGGGGGTCTAGCGGGGGGCTCGAGCACAGATACGCAGTATTTT
V gene: TRBV20-1; clone size: many; D gene: NA; J gene: TRBJ1-1; CDR3 protein: CSARREAVNTEAFF; CDR3 DNA: TGCAGTGCTAGGAGGGAAGCGGTGAACACTGAAGCTTTCTTT
V gene: TRBV6-5; clone size: many; D gene: NA; J gene: TRBJ1-6; CDR3 protein: CASSWGGVRNSPLHF; CDR3 DNA: TGTGCCAGCAGTTGGGGTGGGGTACGGAATTCACCCCTCCACTTT
V gene: TRBV7-8; clone size: NA; D gene: NA; J gene: TRBJ2-7; CDR3 protein: CASSLVGHEQYF; CDR3 DNA: TGTGCCAGCAGCCTCGTAGGCCACGAGCAGTACTTC
V gene: TRBV6-1; clone size: many; D gene: NA; J gene: TRBJ2-3; CDR3 protein: CASSESSYSTDTQYF; CDR3 DNA: TGTGCCAGCAGTGAAAGCAGCTATAGCACAGATACGCAGTATTTT
V gene: TRBV4-2; clone size: many; D gene: NA; J gene: TRBJ1-2; CDR3 protein: CASSQEQPGGDGYTF; CDR3 DNA: TGTGCCAGCAGCCAAGAGCAACCCGGGGGCGATGGCTACACCTTC
V gene: TRBV4-2; clone size: few; D gene: NA; J gene: TRBJ1-1; CDR3 protein: CASIRLLEGRHPDRAFF; CDR3 DNA: TGTGCCAGCATTCGACTACTTGAGGGGAGGCACCCTGACAGAGCTTTCTTT
V gene: TRBV18; clone size: many; D gene: NA; J gene: TRBJ2-3; CDR3 protein: CASSPSDTQYF; CDR3 DNA: TGTGCCAGCAGCCCCAGTGATACGCAGTATTTT
V gene: TRBV5-1; clone size: many; D gene: NA; J gene: TRBJ2-5; CDR3 protein: CASSLADSLGETQYF; CDR3 DNA: TGCGCCAGCAGCTTGGCGGACAGTCTGGGGGAGACCCAGTACTTC
V gene: TRBV6-1; clone size: NA; D gene: TRBD1; J gene: TRBJ2-2; CDR3 protein: CASSGWTPGQGTAGELFF; CDR3 DNA: TGTGCCAGCAGTGGTTGGACCCCGGGACAGGGTACCGCCGGGGAGCTGTTTTTT
V gene: TRBV6-1; clone size: many; D gene: NA; J gene: TRBJ2-2; CDR3 protein: CASSVPGPEGTGELFF; CDR3 DNA: TGTGCCAGCAGTGTACCGGGACCCGAGGGCACCGGGGAGCTGTTTTTT
V gene: TRBV5-1; clone size: NA; D gene: NA; J gene: TRBJ1-1; CDR3 protein: CASSLNSANTEAFF; CDR3 DNA: TGCGCCAGCAGCCTAAACAGTGCTAACACTGAAGCTTTCTTT
V gene: TRBV5-4; clone size: many; D gene: NA; J gene: TRBJ2-3; CDR3 protein: CASSQPRTDTQYF; CDR3 DNA: TGTGCCAGCAGCCAGCCTCGAACAGATACGCAGTATTTT